A selection of T cell receptor beta chains follows, all from one sample in a study of blood T cell repertoires in COVID-19. Assay used: immunoSEQ multiplex PCR; TCRdb lists only in-frame clones, some missing. This table holds 150,000 to 200,000 clones, 80% to 90% found once. The sample was peripheral blood. The receptors were gathered from a man in his sixties with acute or convalescent COVID-19. CDR3s include the opening cysteine and the closing phenylalanine or tryptophan. Fields, in order: J gene, D gene, clone size, V gene, CDR3 protein, CDR3 DNA. A D gene is named only where the DNA matches it firmly. Clone size is given for some rows only: seen once, a few or many times, or a class if the clone is expanded.

TRBJ2-5	TRBD1	.	TRBV3-1/TRBV3-2	CASSPDRAVGTQYF	TGTGCCAGCAGCCCGGACAGGGCCGTGGGGACCCAGTACTTC
TRBJ2-2	TRBD2	.	TRBV28	CASSYPPVGSGRANTGELFF	TGTGCCAGCAGTTACCCTCCCGTAGGTAGCGGGAGGGCCAACACCGGGGAGCTGTTTTTT
TRBJ1-4	.	.	TRBV20-1	CIGQFNEKLFF	TGCATTGGACAGTTTAATGAAAAACTGTTTTTT
TRBJ1-2	.	.	TRBV19	CASIGTLNYGYTF	TGTGCCAGTATTGGGACTCTTAACTATGGCTACACCTTC
TRBJ2-3	TRBD1	.	TRBV7-8	CASSFLGTGGWDTQYF	TGTGCCAGCAGCTTCCTCGGGACAGGGGGATGGGATACGCAGTATTTT
TRBJ2-2	.	.	TRBV11-3	CASSPGAGGGELFF	TGTGCCAGCAGTCCAGGGGCGGGTGGCGGGGAGCTGTTTTTT
TRBJ1-2	TRBD1	.	TRBV6-2/TRBV6-3	CASSLSPGQIYGYTF	TGTGCCAGCAGCTTGAGTCCGGGACAGATTTATGGCTACACCTTC
TRBJ2-1	.	once	TRBV28	CASSPPVGAINEQFF	TGTGCCAGCAGCCCCCCCGTGGGAGCGATCAATGAGCAGTTCTTC
TRBJ1-3	.	once	TRBV29-1	CSVETGYGNTIYF	TGCAGCGTTGAAACGGGGTATGGAAACACCATATATTTT
TRBJ2-5	TRBD2	.	TRBV3-1/TRBV3-2	CASSRNPGAGSGGTQYF	TGTGCCAGCAGCCGCAACCCTGGGGCGGGTTCGGGGGGGACCCAGTACTTC
TRBJ2-5	.	.	TRBV6-2/TRBV6-3	CASSYRQGSWETQYF	TGTGCCAGCAGTTACCGCCAGGGGTCGTGGGAGACCCAGTACTTC
TRBJ1-2	TRBD1	.	TRBV7-9	CASSQQGKYYGYTF	TGTGCCAGCAGCCAACAGGGGAAATACTATGGCTACACCTTC
TRBJ2-5	TRBD2	.	TRBV7-2	CASSLLGTSMETQYF	TGTGCCAGCAGCTTATTGGGGACTAGCATGGAGACCCAGTACTTC
TRBJ2-1	TRBD2	.	TRBV7-9	CASSLLTSGRAGEQFF	TGTGCCAGCAGCTTATTGACTAGCGGGAGGGCCGGTGAGCAGTTCTTC
TRBJ1-2	.	.	TRBV28	CASKRDPGGGYTF	TGTGCCAGCAAGAGAGACCCAGGAGGAGGCTACACCTTC